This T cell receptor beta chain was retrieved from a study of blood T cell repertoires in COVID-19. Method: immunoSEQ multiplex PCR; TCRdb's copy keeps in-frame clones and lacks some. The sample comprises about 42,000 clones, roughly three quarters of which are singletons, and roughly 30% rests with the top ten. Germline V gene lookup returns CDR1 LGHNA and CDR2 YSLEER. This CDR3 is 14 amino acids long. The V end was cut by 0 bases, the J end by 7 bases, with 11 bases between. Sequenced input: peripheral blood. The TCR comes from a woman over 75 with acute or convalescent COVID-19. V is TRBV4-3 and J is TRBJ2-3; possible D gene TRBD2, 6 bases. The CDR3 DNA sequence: TGCGCCAGCAGCCAAGATAAGGGGAGGTATACGCAGTATTTT. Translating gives CASSQDKGRYTQYF.